This TCR beta chain was recorded in a study of radiation and T cells in renal cell carcinoma (dated by TCRdb to between 2020 and 2021). Turning to the overall study: A total of roughly 53 samples underwent TCR beta sequencing, made up of approximately 26 tumors and about 27 peripheral blood samples. Across all 53 samples, several million unique CDR3 nucleotide sequences encoding some 2.6 million unique CDR3 amino acid sequences were identified. What the study reported, not specific to this receptor: Compared with controls, irradiated tumors had higher TCR clonality, as the top 100 clonotypes made up an average of about 50% of the repertoire, versus roughly 43% in nephrectomy-only tumors. Intratumoral heterogeneity went uncaptured because the only tumor material available was small regions of around 1 g. An increase in top tumor clonotypes in blood was observed from baseline to 2 weeks post-radiation, followed by contraction by 4 weeks, which was taken to suggest transient expansion of tumor-resident clones. Because the trial had a single-armed design, the trial could not examine how radiation dose or scheduling affected the TCR repertoire. A greater number of dominant CDR3 motifs was detected in irradiated tumors than in control tumors, and a larger share of the repertoire was occupied by these motifs in irradiated tumors than in control tumors. Because pretreatment tumor biopsies were not available, the study could not determine whether clonotypes were already present within the tumor at baseline.

This clone was counted between two and nine times. Its antigen has not been determined. The record has no base qualities; no much larger clone is one base away. TCR beta libraries were generated from genomic DNA with the immunoSEQ kit, following the manufacturer's recommendations. Library preparation used a first multiplex PCR with proprietary primers, then a second PCR adding unique barcodes, with bead cleanups after each round. Each sample batch included a kit-provided positive control reaction and a negative control reaction. The final libraries underwent checking on an Agilent 4200 TapeStation D1000 ScreenTape, volumetric pooling, and quantification by qPCR. Sequencing was performed on an Illumina NextSeq500 using a MidOutput 150-cycle cartridge, with 156 Read1 cycles, 15 Index1 cycles, and the kit custom primers. The pooled library was loaded at 1.0 pM, and roughly 18% PhiX control was spiked in. The authors' pipeline ran thus. Vendor-processed data were analyzed in R, and a clonotype was defined as all T cells sharing the same CDR3 nucleotide sequence. For clone abundance analyses, frequencies were normalized to the 10,000 most abundant clones in each sample. Public T cell clones, which averaged fewer than five per sample, were removed prior to analysis. Dominant motifs were analyzed with ImmunoMap using the PAM10 matrix, a gap penalty of 30, and a homology threshold of 0.3, and motifs with a cumulative frequency of at least 0.01 were considered dominant. A difference in abundance of at least 32-fold between compartments was used to define tumor-enriched and baseline blood-enriched clonotypes. Tumor-blood repertoire similarity was measured with the Baroni-Urbani and Buser coefficient, and groups were compared using two-tailed Wilcoxon tests in R. TCRdb took this table from immuneACCESS and kept in-frame rearrangements with V and J called. Such tables lack part of the clones; where checked against another copy, unresolved V genes explain under half of the gap, and the rest is unexplained. V and J calls and clone size come straight from that table; D and trimming were deduced from the DNA. In all, the sample holds approximately 18,000 clones, and less than 65% of those were seen once. Clones ranked in the top ten supply around 12% of the sample.

Sample time point, as interpreted from the label and publication: tumor resected at nephrectomy. The sample's treatment or condition label is to be understood as: 15 Gy SBRT to primary tumor, nephrectomy 4 weeks later. The samples were obtained from a clinical trial, where primary renal cell carcinomas were treated with 15 Gy stereotactic body radiation therapy and then removed by nephrectomy 4 weeks afterward. Every patient had renal cell carcinoma of clear cell pathology. Tumors were dissociated mechanically, digested with collagenase/hyaluronidase at 37 degrees C, processed in gentleMACS C tubes, and stored in liquid nitrogen. The QIAamp DNA Blood Mini Kit (Qiagen) was used to prepare genomic DNA for TCR sequencing. The analyses included just those samples that passed every quality control check. V and J are truncated by 0 bases and 1 base respectively, leaving an intervening sequence of 10 bases. From the cysteine through the phenylalanine, the CDR3 covers 15 amino acids. The DNA shown is the 45-base CDR3, in frame from base 1. CDR1 is given as SGDLS and CDR2 as YYNGEE, both from the germline V gene.

This specimen was tumor tissue, taken from a patient whose treatment included radiotherapy and nephrectomy. The TCR sequence derives from a woman in her sixties or seventies with renal cell carcinoma. Rearrangement joined TRBV9 to TRBJ1-1, with the D gene not clear enough to name. The DNA sequence is given as TGTGCCAGCAGCGTAGTTAAGGAGGGGAACACTGAAGCTTTCTTT. Its amino acids are CASSVVKEGNTEAFF.